These 25 T cell receptor beta chains were sequenced from one sample in a study of identical twins. A single record per CDR3 protein comes from TCRdb applying MiXCR to the 5' RACE reads. The sample lists around 510,000 distinct CDR3 sequences, around 15% occurring once. These data also formed part of another study, on yellow fever vaccine responses in identical twins.

Sequencing used CD4+ T cells sorted from blood. Every receptor here comes from a woman aged 18-29 years in good health.

The J gene is TRBJ1-2, the V gene TRBV4-3; D is unresolved. Trimming removed 2 bases at V and 6 bases at J, with 10 bases between. This CDR3 contains 13 residues. Germline V gene lookup returns CDR1 LGHNA and CDR2 YSLEER. CDR3 coding DNA: TGCGCCAGCAGCCAAAGTGATGTTGATGGCTACACCTTC. This encodes CASSQSDVDGYTF.

This clonotype appeared a few times. CDR3 bases: TGCAGTGCTACCAGACAGTCCGCCTACGAGCAGTACTTC. As protein: CSATRQSAYEQYF. The chain links TRBV20-1 to TRBJ2-7; TRBD1 is a possible D gene (5 bases). V lost 4 bases and J 2 bases, leaving 12 bases between the germline ends. The CDR3 consists of 13 residues. The germline V gene encodes CDR1 DFQATT and CDR2 SNEGSKA (reference sequence).

There are many counts of this clonotype. This chain joins TRBV29-1 and TRBJ2-5, with 10 bases matching TRBD2. Looked up from germline, CDR1 is SQVTM and CDR2 is ANQGSEA. With V trimmed by 6 bases and J by 5 bases, 12 bases remained unmatched. This CDR3 has 15 residues. In DNA form, the CDR3 reads TGCAGCGTCCCCGGGACTAGCGTATTTCGTGAGACCCAGTACTTC. It translates to CSVPGTSVFRETQYF.

The chain couples TRBV27 to TRBJ2-7; weak D call: TRBD1 (5 bases). Deletions cut 6 bases from V and 2 bases from J, with 8 bases between. The CDR3 covers 12 residues. CDR1 MNHEY and CDR2 SMNVEV come from the germline V gene (reference sequence). The CDR3 reads CASRGATYEQYF. DNA for the CDR3: TGTGCCAGCAGAGGGGCTACCTACGAGCAGTACTTC.

This clonotype was observed a single time. The gene calls are TRBV5-5 and TRBJ2-1, with D possibly being TRBD1 (6 bases). V gave up 4 bases and J gave up 7 bases, with 15 bases separating them. The CDR3 is 14 amino acids. Germline CDR1 SGHKS, CDR2 YYEKEE (reference sequence). The CDR3 is CASSGGYLANEQFF. CDR3 in DNA: TGTGCCAGCAGCGGGGGCTACCTAGCAAATGAGCAGTTCTTC.

This clonotype has a handful of counts. The chain uses TRBV2 and TRBJ2-5; D call uncertain. CDR1 is SNHLY and CDR2 is FYNNEI in the germline V gene. Trimming removed 6 bases at V and 5 bases at J, with 13 bases between. The CDR3 consists of 13 residues. The chain's CDR3 is CASSVGKVETQYF. CDR3 bases: TGTGCCAGCAGCGTGGGAAAGGTGGAGACCCAGTACTTC.

The chain employs TRBV28 and TRBJ1-1; possibly TRBD1 for D (5 bases). The V and J ends lost 2 bases and 3 bases respectively, with 7 bases between them. The germline V gene has CDR1 MDHEN and CDR2 SYDVKM. CDR3 length: 13 residues. CDR3 sequence: CASSLQGYTEAFF. CDR3 sequence (DNA): TGTGCCAGCAGTTTACAGGGATACACTGAAGCTTTCTTT.

J is TRBJ2-2 and V is TRBV5-1; the D gene could be TRBD1 or TRBD2 (5 bases each). Germline V gene lookup returns CDR1 SGHRS and CDR2 YFSETQ. The length of the CDR3 is 15 residues. V was trimmed by 5 bases and J by 6 bases, leaving 17 bases between them. CDR3 in amino acids: CASSFEGRSAGELFF. CDR3 nucleotide sequence: TGCGCCAGCAGTTTCGAGGGGAGAAGCGCCGGGGAGCTGTTTTTT.

The genes are TRBV5-1 and TRBJ2-1; the match to TRBD1 covers 8 bases. Germline V gene lookup returns CDR1 SGHRS and CDR2 YFSETQ. The V and J ends lost 0 bases and 8 bases, in that order; junction bases with no gene match: 4. The CDR3 contains 14 residues. CDR3 in amino acids: CASSLDRGMDEQFF. Written as DNA, the CDR3 is TGCGCCAGCAGCTTGGACAGGGGGATGGATGAGCAGTTCTTC.

This clonotype was counted between two and nine times. The chain combines TRBV3-1 with TRBJ1-1; tentatively, D is TRBD1 (5 bases). The V gene lost 0 bases and the J gene lost 3 bases, with 11 bases spanning the gap. CDR1 is LGHDT, CDR2 YNNKEL, per germline (reference sequence). The CDR3 sequence is 15 residues long. CDR3 loop: CASSQDMGRDTEAFF. The CDR3 DNA follows: TGTGCCAGCAGCCAAGATATGGGCAGGGACACTGAAGCTTTCTTT.

CDR3 sequence reads: CASSKGFYEQYF. CDR3 in DNA: TGTGCCAGCAGCAAAGGGTTTTACGAGCAGTACTTC. This chain joins TRBV21-1 and TRBJ2-7. TRBV21-1 has pseudogene status. The CDR3 has 12 amino acids.

The chain is built from TRBV2 and TRBJ1-5, with D perhaps TRBD1 (5 bases). The CDR3 totals 15 residues. V gave up 3 bases and J gave up 1 base, with 10 bases separating them. Germline lookup yields CDR1 SNHLY and CDR2 FYNNEI. The CDR3 sequence: CASSDEGLSNQPQHF. For the CDR3, the DNA is TGTGCCAGCAGTGACGAGGGGCTGAGCAATCAGCCCCAGCATTTT.

The chain uses TRBV12-3 or TRBV12-4 and TRBJ2-1; no firm D call. With 6 bases removed from V and 10 bases from J, the gap between germline ends came to 10 bases. This CDR3 comprises 11 residues. CDR3 sequence (DNA): TGTGCCAGCAGCCCCACGCAGGAGCAGTTCTTC. Translating it yields CASSPTQEQFF.

This clonotype was seen repeatedly, ten times or more. The chain carries TRBV10-3 and TRBJ2-1; D ambiguous. Germline CDR1 and CDR2: ENHRY and SYGVKD. Deletions cut 10 bases from V and 9 bases from J, with 13 bases between. This CDR3 has 11 residues. The CDR3 loop reads CATSDQVEQFF. The CDR3 DNA reads TGTGCCACCTCGGACCAGGTTGAGCAGTTCTTC.

V usage is TRBV29-1 and J usage is TRBJ2-7, with 12 bases fitting TRBD1. CDR3 length: 15 amino acids. Germline V CDR1 and CDR2: SQVTM, ANQGSEA. The V segment lost 4 bases and the J segment 1 base; nucleotides outside the gene matches: 5. The CDR3 DNA reads TGCAGCGTTGGGGGACAGGGGGCTAGTTCCTACGAGCAGTACTTC. Translated, it gives CSVGGQGASSYEQYF.

DNA for the CDR3: TGTGCCAGCAGCTTAGGTCGACTAGCGGGCACAGATACGCAGTATTTT. It codes for CASSLGRLAGTDTQYF. V and J are TRBV7-2 and TRBJ2-3; the match to TRBD2 covers 9 bases. This CDR3 has 16 residues. Germline-derived CDR1 and CDR2 are SGHTA and FQGNSA. J gave up 1 base and V 1 base, and 3 bases lay outside the gene matches.

J is TRBJ2-6 and V is TRBV24-1; D gene unclear. Trimming cost V 4 bases and J 0 bases, with 21 bases left between them. The CDR3 covers 20 residues. CDR1 KGHDR and CDR2 SFDVKD come from the germline V gene. The CDR3 here is CATSDQAKKEILSGANVLTF. CDR3 in DNA: TGTGCCACCAGTGACCAGGCTAAGAAAGAGATCCTCTCTGGGGCCAACGTCCTGACTTTC.

This clonotype was detected a few times. The chain's CDR3 is CSAPGAGATDTQYF. CDR3 DNA sequence: TGCAGTGCCCCGGGGGCGGGGGCCACAGATACGCAGTATTTT. This chain connects TRBV20-1 to TRBJ2-3; D may be TRBD2 (7 bases). The CDR3 is 14 residues long. Per the germline V gene, CDR1 is DFQATT and CDR2 is SNEGSKA (reference sequence). V gave up 6 bases and J gave up 2 bases, with 15 bases separating them.

The chain is built from TRBV29-1 and TRBJ2-2; 7 bases are a match to TRBD1. Unmatched junction bases numbered 3, after V lost 6 bases and J lost 5 bases. From germline, CDR1 is SQVTM and CDR2 ANQGSEA. The CDR3 consists of 12 residues. CDR3 nucleotide sequence: TGCAGCGTGCCAGGGGGAACCGGGGAGCTGTTTTTT. Encoded protein: CSVPGGTGELFF.

J is TRBJ2-7 and V is TRBV7-6, with 9 bases identical to TRBD1. With V trimmed by 2 bases and J by 4 bases, 6 bases remained unmatched. Germline V lookup: CDR1 SGHVS, CDR2 FNYEAQ. The CDR3 has 15 amino acids. In DNA, the CDR3 is TGTGCCAGCAGCTTACCCACAGGGGGCATTTACGAGCAGTACTTC. Protein sequence: CASSLPTGGIYEQYF.

This clonotype was observed a few times. The CDR3 protein is CASSQTGSSGNTIYF. CDR3 nucleotide sequence: TGTGCCAGCAGCCAGACAGGGTCCTCTGGAAACACCATATATTTT. V usage is TRBV3-1 and J usage is TRBJ1-3; 7 bases are a match to TRBD1. The germline V gene encodes CDR1 LGHDT and CDR2 YNNKEL (reference sequence). This CDR3 is 15 amino acids long. Trimming took 3 bases from V and 0 from J; bases not matched to a gene: 2.

The genes are TRBV9 and TRBJ2-2; D gene ambiguous. CDR1 SGDLS and CDR2 YYNGEE come from the germline V gene. CDR3 length equals 13 residues. Trimming pared 0 bases from V and 6 bases from J, leaving 6 bases between. The CDR3 reads CASSVAAAGELFF. CDR3 DNA sequence: TGTGCCAGCAGCGTAGCTGCCGCCGGGGAGCTGTTTTTT.

This clonotype has ten or more counts. The CDR3 sequence: CASSQVGSSYNSPLHF. The CDR3 DNA follows: TGCGCCAGCAGCCAAGTGGGAAGCTCCTATAATTCACCCCTCCACTTT. The chain links TRBV4-1 to TRBJ1-6; no firm D call. There are 16 residues in the CDR3. CDR1 MGHRA and CDR2 YSYEKL come from the germline V gene. Trimming stripped 1 base from V and 0 bases from J, with 7 bases between.

This clonotype has at least ten counts. The gene calls are TRBV4-3 and TRBJ2-3; 8 nucleotides match TRBD1. The germline CDR1 and CDR2 sequences are LGHNA and YSLEER. The CDR3 totals 16 residues. After removal of 4 bases from V and 0 bases from J, the junction contained 6 bases not matched to a gene. The CDR3 DNA sequence: TGCGCCAGCAGCCTCGGACAGGGCGGAAGCACAGATACGCAGTATTTT. This gives the protein CASSLGQGGSTDTQYF.

The chain recombines TRBV10-3 with TRBJ2-2; tentative D call: TRBD1 (7 bases). Germline CDR1 is ENHRY and CDR2 is SYGVKD. V shed 11 bases and J shed 5 bases, with 21 bases lying between them. This CDR3 is built from 15 residues. The CDR3, as DNA: TGTGCCCTCAAGACAGGGAAGGAGGGGACCGGGGAGCTGTTTTTT. This gives the protein CALKTGKEGTGELFF.